The T cell receptor (beta chain) described here comes from a study of vaccination and CD4 T cells after COVID-19. An Oncomine TCR Beta short-read assay was used to sequence the DNA from cultured CD4+ T cells. TCRdb analysed the PCR reads with MiXCR anew, one entry per CDR3 protein. The sample shows 7,000 to 9,500 distinct CDR3 sequences, approximately 57% of them seen only once. Treatment given: roughly 11-day PBMC culture with coronavirus spike peptide pools or control peptides (ViraFEST assay). Peptide pool stimulation in ViraFEST expanded antigen-specific T cells, whose TCRs were then sequenced. Cultures used some 2 million PBMCs per well, approximately 9.2 IU/ml IL-2 and approximately 9.5 ug/ml peptides. The CDR3 has 13 residues. V was clipped by 5 bases and J by 1 base, with 8 bases between them. Germline V gene lookup returns CDR1 SGHTA and CDR2 FQGNSA. This clonotype was observed a handful of times. What it binds is not known.

The chain joins TRBV7-2 to TRBJ2-5; D is unclear. This sample comprised cultured CD4+ T cells from blood, obtained after SARS-CoV-2 vaccination. This receptor was taken from a human donor with COVID-19. The CDR3 bases are TGTGCCAGCAGCCCCGACTTCCAAGAGACCCAGTACTTC. Protein: CASSPDFQETQYF.